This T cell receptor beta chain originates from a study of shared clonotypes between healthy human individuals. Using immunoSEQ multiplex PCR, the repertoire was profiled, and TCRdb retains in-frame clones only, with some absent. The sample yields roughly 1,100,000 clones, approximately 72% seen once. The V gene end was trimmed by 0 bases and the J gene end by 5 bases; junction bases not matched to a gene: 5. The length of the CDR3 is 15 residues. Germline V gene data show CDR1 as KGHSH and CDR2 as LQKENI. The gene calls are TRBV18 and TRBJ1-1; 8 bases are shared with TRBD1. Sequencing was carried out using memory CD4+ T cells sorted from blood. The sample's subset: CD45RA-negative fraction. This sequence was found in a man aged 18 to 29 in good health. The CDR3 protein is CASSPPQGAGTEAFF. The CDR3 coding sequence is TGTGCCAGCTCACCACCGCAGGGGGCAGGAACTGAAGCTTTCTTT.